This T cell receptor beta chain was captured in a study of technical replicates of blood from a few donors. This clone appeared once. The method was immunoSEQ multiplex PCR; TCRdb's version includes in-frame clones alone and lacks a portion of them. The table includes approximately 90,000 clones, approximately 95% detected once. This CDR3 has 13 amino acids. V gave up 6 bases and J gave up 6 bases, with 14 bases separating them. Per germline, CDR1 MNHEY and CDR2 SVGAGI. The TCR originated in a human donor in good health. The rearrangement links TRBV6-5 to TRBJ1-1, with D possibly matching TRBD1 (6 bases). Sequencing used T cells isolated from PBMCs. CDR3 amino acids: CASRTGFIAEAFF. The CDR3 DNA follows: TGTGCCAGCAGAACAGGGTTTATCGCTGAAGCTTTCTTT.